These 10 T cell receptor beta chains were sequenced from one sample in a study of shared clonotypes between healthy human individuals. Naive CD8 cells lacked CD45RO and underwent positive selection for CCR7, leaving out terminally differentiated effector memory CD45RA+ cells. The repertoire was sequenced with immunoSEQ multiplex PCR; TCRdb's copy has only in-frame clones and lacks some. The table lists a few hundred thousand clones, about 95% of them singletons. Sequenced input: naive CD8+ T cells sorted from blood. These receptors all come from a woman between 25 and 40 years old in good health.

The chain has TRBV6-6 and TRBJ1-2, with 8 positions matching TRBD1. The V gene's germline CDR1 is MNHNY and CDR2 SVGAGI (reference sequence). The V gene end was trimmed by 4 bases and the J gene end by 10 bases; junction bases not matched to a gene: 11. This CDR3 has 14 amino acids. CDR3 in amino acids: CASSSAGGAGDYTF. CDR3 in DNA: TGTGCCAGCAGTTCAGCAGGGGGCGCCGGTGACTACACCTTC.

The chain recombines TRBV7-2 with TRBJ1-5, with TRBD1 matching over 8 bases. V was pared by 2 bases and J by 9 bases, with 15 bases of the junction left unmatched. The CDR3 covers 17 residues. The germline CDR1 and CDR2 sequences are SGHTA and FQGNSA. The CDR3 DNA reads as TGTGCCAGCAGCTTAAAGTCGAGGGACAGGCTTGGTACGCCCCAGCATTTT. It encodes CASSLKSRDRLGTPQHF.

The rearrangement links TRBV7-8 to TRBJ1-2; D gene uncertain. There are 15 residues in the CDR3. Germline-derived CDR1 and CDR2 are SGHVS and FQNEAQ. Between the trimmed V and J ends, which lost 5 bases and 4 bases, there was a span of 17 bases. In nucleotides, the CDR3 is TGTGCCAGCAGCATTCTCGGCGGAGCGGGCTATGGCTACACCTTC. The encoded protein is CASSILGGAGYGYTF.

This chain uses TRBV5-1 with TRBJ2-7; 7 bases agree with TRBD1. This CDR3 has 18 residues. CDR1 SGHRS and CDR2 YFSETQ come from the germline V gene. Losses at the gene ends were 0 bases for V and 0 bases for J; bases not matched to a gene: 12. The CDR3 sequence: CASSLVGRQGQSSYEQYF. CDR3 nucleotide sequence: TGCGCCAGCAGCTTGGTTGGTCGCCAGGGACAGAGCTCCTACGAGCAGTACTTC.

This clone has a single count. The CDR3 here is CASSSSLDEDNEKLFF. CDR3 nucleotides: TGTGCCAGCAGTAGCTCGTTGGACGAGGATAATGAAAAACTGTTTTTT. This rearrangement joins TRBV2 to TRBJ1-4, with unresolved D. The CDR3 length is 16 residues. Trimming left V 5 bases short and J 4 bases short, with 17 bases between. Per the germline V gene, CDR1 is SNHLY and CDR2 is FYNNEI.

CDR3 residues: CASSPPSGPYEQYF. The CDR3 DNA reads TGTGCCAGCAGCCCCCCAAGCGGCCCATACGAGCAGTACTTC. This sequence joins TRBV7-6 and TRBJ2-7; tentatively, D is TRBD2 (5 bases). The length of the CDR3 is 14 residues. CDR1 and CDR2 from the germline V gene are SGHVS and FNYEAQ. V shed 5 bases and J shed 4 bases, with 15 bases lying between them.

Concerning this clone: This specimen includes other DNA sequences encoding the same CDR3. The chain has TRBV7-9 and TRBJ2-1; maybe TRBD2 (5 bases). From germline, CDR1 is SEHNR and CDR2 FQNEAQ (reference sequence). The CDR3 has 12 amino acids. With 0 bases removed from V and 9 bases from J, the gap between germline ends came to 6 bases. CDR3 residues: CASSLARAEQFF. The CDR3 DNA reads TGTGCCAGCAGCTTAGCGCGGGCTGAGCAGTTCTTC.

V and J are TRBV7-9 and TRBJ1-5; D is undetermined. The CDR3 runs to 15 residues. The germline CDR1 and CDR2 sequences are SEHNR and FQNEAQ (reference sequence). Trimming removed 1 base at V and 0 bases at J, with 7 bases between. CDR3 coding DNA: TGTGCCAGCAGCTTAGAAGGGATTAGCAATCAGCCCCAGCATTTT. It encodes CASSLEGISNQPQHF.

The chain joins TRBV6-5 to TRBJ2-1; TRBD1 matches at 8 bases. The CDR3 consists of 15 residues. J gave up 0 bases and V 6 bases, and 4 bases lay outside the gene matches. Germline V gene data show CDR1 as MNHEY and CDR2 as SVGAGI. CDR3 nucleotide sequence: TGTGCCAGCAGCCTGACAGGGGTCTCCTACAATGAGCAGTTCTTC. As protein: CASSLTGVSYNEQFF.

V and J are TRBV28 and TRBJ2-7; tentatively, D is TRBD2 (5 bases). This CDR3 comprises 13 residues. In germline, CDR1 is MDHEN, CDR2 SYDVKM. Between the trimmed V and J ends, which lost 6 bases and 6 bases, there was a span of 15 bases. CDR3 in amino acids: CASSPTRGLEQYF. The CDR3 bases are TGTGCCAGCAGCCCGACACGAGGGCTCGAGCAGTACTTC.